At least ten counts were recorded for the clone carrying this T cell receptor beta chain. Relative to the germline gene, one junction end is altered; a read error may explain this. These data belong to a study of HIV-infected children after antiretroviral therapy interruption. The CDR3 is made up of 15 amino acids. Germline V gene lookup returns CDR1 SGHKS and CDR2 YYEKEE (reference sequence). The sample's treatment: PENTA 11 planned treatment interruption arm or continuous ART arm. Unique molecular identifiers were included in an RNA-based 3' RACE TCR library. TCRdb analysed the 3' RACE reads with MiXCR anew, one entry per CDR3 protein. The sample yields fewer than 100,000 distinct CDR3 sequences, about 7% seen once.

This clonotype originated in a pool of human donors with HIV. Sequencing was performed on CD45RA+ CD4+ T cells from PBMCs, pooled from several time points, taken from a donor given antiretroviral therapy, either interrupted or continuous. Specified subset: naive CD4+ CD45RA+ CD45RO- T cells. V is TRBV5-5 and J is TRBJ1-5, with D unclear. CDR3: CASSLWTGGNRPQHF. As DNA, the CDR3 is TGTGCCAGCAGCTTATGGACGGGTGGTAATCGGCCCCAGCATTTT.